This is a list of T cell receptor beta chains from one sample in a study of beta chain features in type 1 diabetes. Assay used: immunoSEQ multiplex PCR; TCRdb lists only in-frame clones, some missing. The top ten hold 1% of the sample, which has under 350,000 clones, under 8.5% seen once. Material: central memory CD4+ T cells from blood. Receptors were obtained from a woman aged 18-29 years in good health. Both conserved end residues are part of each CDR3. A D gene is named only where the DNA matches it firmly. Not all rows give a size; the values are once, few, many and, for expanded clones, a class.

clone_size,d_call,j_call,v_call,cdr3_nt,cdr3_aa
few,-,TRBJ1-5,TRBV28,TGTGCCAGCAGTTATGGTACGGGGGAGCGCAATCAGCCCCAGCATTTT,CASSYGTGERNQPQHF
few,TRBD2,TRBJ2-3,TRBV28,TGTGCCAGCAAGTCCGTAAGCGGGGCCTACACAGATACGCAGTATTTT,CASKSVSGAYTDTQYF
few,-,TRBJ1-4,TRBV27,TGTGCCAGCAGGGACCAGGGGTCAGGGGAAAAACTGTTTTTT,CASRDQGSGEKLFF
once,TRBD1,TRBJ1-1,TRBV7-9,TGTGCCAGCAGCGCCGCAGGGGGAACAACTGAAGCTTTCTTT,CASSAAGGTTEAFF
few,-,TRBJ2-7,TRBV18,TGTGCCAGCTCAAGGGACTCTAGCTCCTACGAGCAGTACTTC,CASSRDSSSYEQYF
few,-,TRBJ2-7,TRBV4-1,TGCGCCAGCAGCGAGGGGTCAGGTTACGAGCAGTACTTC,CASSEGSGYEQYF
few,-,TRBJ2-7,TRBV20-1,TGCAGTGCTAGCGTGGCCGCGGGGCAGTACTTC,CSASVAAGQYF
-,-,TRBJ2-5,TRBV9,TGTGCCAGCAGCGTAGGCACGGGGGCCCTGGAGACCCAGTACTTC,CASSVGTGALETQYF
-,-,TRBJ2-5,TRBV7-6,TGTGCCAACAGCTTAGTAGAGACCCAGTACTTC,CANSLVETQYF
-,-,TRBJ2-5,TRBV5-1,TGCGCCAGCAGCTTGGGGCTACGGGAGACCCAGTACTTC,CASSLGLRETQYF
many,-,TRBJ2-3,TRBV21-1,TGTGCCAGCAGCAAATGGTTCGTCGCAGATACGCAGTATTTT,CASSKWFVADTQYF
few,TRBD1,TRBJ1-1,TRBV7-2,TGTGCCAGCAGCCGGACAGGGGTCAGGGTGAACACTGAAGCTTTCTTT,CASSRTGVRVNTEAFF
-,-,TRBJ1-2,TRBV4-1,TGCGCCAGCAGCCAAAAAGGCAGGGACTATGGCTACACCTTC,CASSQKGRDYGYTF
-,-,TRBJ2-3,TRBV18,TGTGCCAGCTCACCGCCGGGCCAGGGTTCTAGAACAGATACGCAGTATTTT,CASSPPGQGSRTDTQYF
many,TRBD2,TRBJ2-7,TRBV7-2,TGTGCCAGCAGCGGGGGACTAGCGGCCTACGAGCAGTACTTC,CASSGGLAAYEQYF
-,-,TRBJ2-2,TRBV9,TGTGCCAGCAGCGTAAGAGGATCGAACACCGGGGAGCTGTTTTTT,CASSVRGSNTGELFF
-,TRBD2,TRBJ2-1,TRBV4-2,TGTGCCAGCAGCCAACTAGCGGGGGGCGACAATGAGCAGTTCTTC,CASSQLAGGDNEQFF
-,-,TRBJ2-4,TRBV6-1,TGTGCCAGCAGCGCACTCAGGGGAGCCAAAAACATTCAGTACTTC,CASSALRGAKNIQYF
-,-,TRBJ2-3,TRBV9,TGTGCCAGCAGTCCGGGACCCCGGGCAGTGGATACGCAGTATTTT,CASSPGPRAVDTQYF
-,-,TRBJ2-7,TRBV9,TGTGCCAGCAGCGTACAGGTTAACTCCTACGAGCAGTACTTC,CASSVQVNSYEQYF
-,TRBD1,TRBJ1-6,TRBV7-2,TGTGCCAGCAGCAAAGGGACAGGGGGGGCATCACCCCTCCACTTT,CASSKGTGGASPLHF
-,TRBD2,TRBJ2-5,TRBV5-4,TGTGCCAGCAGCCCCGTCCTCGGGGGGGAGATAGAGACCCAGTACTTC,CASSPVLGGEIETQYF
few,-,TRBJ1-2,TRBV7-9,TGTGCCAGCAGCTTTGGAGACATTAACTATGGCTACACCTTC,CASSFGDINYGYTF
many,TRBD1,TRBJ2-1,TRBV7-9,TGTGCCAGCAGCTCAACAGGGGTCCACAATGAGCAGTTCTTC,CASSSTGVHNEQFF
-,-,TRBJ2-5,TRBV15,TGTGCCACCAGCCGACAGGGAACCGGGAGGCGAGGGACCCAGTACTTC,CATSRQGTGRRGTQYF
few,-,TRBJ1-2,TRBV19,TGTGCCAGTAGTGTCTACCTCGGCGGAGCAGGGGCGAACTATGGCTACACCTTC,CASSVYLGGAGANYGYTF
-,-,TRBJ1-5,TRBV7-6,TGTGCCAGCAGCTTAATGGGACCGAATCAGCCCCAGCATTTT,CASSLMGPNQPQHF
once,-,TRBJ1-1,TRBV6-5,TGTGCCAGCAGTTACTCGCCCATTGGGGACACTGAAGCTTTCTTT,CASSYSPIGDTEAFF